These T cell receptor beta chains were read from a single sample in a study of early T cells in non-severe SARS-CoV-2 infection. One entry per CDR3 protein, called by TCRdb with MiXCR from the 5' RACE reads. The profile shows nearly 90,000 distinct CDR3 sequences, approximately 14% of them singletons. Sequenced material: whole blood. The receptors shown here come from an adult who was a healthcare worker with PCR-confirmed SARS-CoV-2 infection or an uninfected control (not recorded which). Both conserved end residues are part of each CDR3. The order of the fields is V gene, J gene, D gene, clone size, CDR3 length, CDR3 protein, CDR3 DNA. D genes are given only for firm matches. Only some rows state a clone size, as once, few, many or a class for expanded clones.

v_call: TRBV24-1; j_call: TRBJ2-7; d_call: NA; clone_size: few; cdr3_length: 15; cdr3_aa: CATSVAGARSYEQYF; cdr3_nt: TGTGCCACCAGTGTGGCGGGGGCGAGGTCCTACGAGCAGTACTTC
v_call: TRBV12-3/TRBV12-4; j_call: TRBJ2-2; d_call: NA; clone_size: NA; cdr3_length: 13; cdr3_aa: CASSPGSEGELFF; cdr3_nt: TGTGCCAGCAGTCCGGGGAGTGAAGGGGAGCTGTTTTTT
v_call: TRBV29-1; j_call: TRBJ1-5; d_call: NA; clone_size: many; cdr3_length: 13; cdr3_aa: CSVTTDRRGPQHF; cdr3_nt: TGCAGCGTGACCACGGACCGCCGGGGGCCCCAGCATTTT
v_call: TRBV19; j_call: TRBJ2-7; d_call: NA; clone_size: many; cdr3_length: 14; cdr3_aa: CASSNADRAYEQYF; cdr3_nt: TGTGCCAGTAGTAATGCCGACAGAGCCTACGAGCAGTACTTC
v_call: TRBV7-8; j_call: TRBJ2-7; d_call: TRBD2; clone_size: few; cdr3_length: 14; cdr3_aa: CASSLVTSGYEQYF; cdr3_nt: TGTGCCAGCAGCTTAGTAACTAGCGGGTACGAGCAGTACTTC
v_call: TRBV12-3/TRBV12-4; j_call: TRBJ1-2; d_call: NA; clone_size: NA; cdr3_length: 14; cdr3_aa: CASSLTGGSAGYTF; cdr3_nt: TGTGCCAGCAGTTTAACGGGGGGCTCGGCTGGCTACACCTTC
v_call: TRBV29-1; j_call: TRBJ1-2; d_call: NA; clone_size: NA; cdr3_length: 12; cdr3_aa: CSVDRGVVGYTF; cdr3_nt: TGCAGCGTTGATCGGGGTGTGGTTGGCTACACCTTC
v_call: TRBV5-1; j_call: TRBJ2-4; d_call: NA; clone_size: NA; cdr3_length: 16; cdr3_aa: CASSLEGVLAKNIQYF; cdr3_nt: TGCGCCAGCAGCTTGGAAGGTGTCCTAGCCAAAAACATTCAGTACTTC
v_call: TRBV7-3; j_call: TRBJ1-1; d_call: TRBD1; clone_size: many; cdr3_length: 14; cdr3_aa: CASSSGTGDSEAFF; cdr3_nt: TGTGCCAGCAGCTCAGGGACAGGGGACTCTGAAGCTTTCTTT
v_call: TRBV10-2; j_call: TRBJ2-2; d_call: NA; clone_size: few; cdr3_length: 12; cdr3_aa: CASRADTGELFF; cdr3_nt: TGCGCCAGCAGGGCTGACACCGGGGAGCTGTTTTTT
v_call: TRBV12-3/TRBV12-4; j_call: TRBJ1-6; d_call: TRBD1; clone_size: NA; cdr3_length: 16; cdr3_aa: CASAGQGALAHSPLHF; cdr3_nt: TGTGCAAGCGCCGGACAGGGGGCCTTGGCCCATTCACCCCTCCACTTT
v_call: TRBV5-6; j_call: TRBJ1-2; d_call: NA; clone_size: few; cdr3_length: 14; cdr3_aa: CASSRTTVFSDYTF; cdr3_nt: TGTGCCAGCAGCCGAACCACAGTGTTTTCGGACTACACCTTC
v_call: TRBV7-6; j_call: TRBJ1-5; d_call: NA; clone_size: NA; cdr3_length: 14; cdr3_aa: CASSRTVGNQPQHF; cdr3_nt: TGTGCCAGCAGCCGGACGGTTGGCAATCAGCCCCAGCATTTT
v_call: TRBV5-5; j_call: TRBJ1-1; d_call: NA; clone_size: NA; cdr3_length: 14; cdr3_aa: CASSLLAGATEAFF; cdr3_nt: TGTGCCAGCAGCTTGCTTGCAGGGGCCACTGAAGCTTTCTTT
v_call: TRBV18; j_call: TRBJ2-6; d_call: NA; clone_size: NA; cdr3_length: 17; cdr3_aa: CASSPPSGEAGANVLTF; cdr3_nt: TGTGCCAGCTCACCACCATCAGGGGAAGCCGGGGCCAACGTCCTGACTTTC
v_call: TRBV18; j_call: TRBJ1-2; d_call: TRBD1; clone_size: NA; cdr3_length: 15; cdr3_aa: CASSPGQGGKDGYTF; cdr3_nt: TGTGCCAGCTCACCGGGACAGGGTGGTAAGGATGGCTACACCTTC
v_call: TRBV28; j_call: TRBJ2-1; d_call: NA; clone_size: NA; cdr3_length: 11; cdr3_aa: CASSTGSEQFF; cdr3_nt: TGTGCCAGCAGTACAGGGAGTGAGCAGTTCTTC
v_call: TRBV12-3/TRBV12-4; j_call: TRBJ2-7; d_call: TRBD1; clone_size: many; cdr3_length: 13; cdr3_aa: CASTRTGVYEQYF; cdr3_nt: TGTGCCAGCACTCGGACAGGGGTCTACGAGCAGTACTTC
v_call: TRBV10-1; j_call: TRBJ2-3; d_call: NA; clone_size: many; cdr3_length: 16; cdr3_aa: CASSERDGDGTDTQYF; cdr3_nt: TGCGCCAGCAGTGAGAGGGATGGGGACGGCACAGATACGCAGTATTTT
v_call: TRBV5-1; j_call: TRBJ2-3; d_call: TRBD2; clone_size: NA; cdr3_length: 16; cdr3_aa: CASRVSGRSLWDTQYF; cdr3_nt: TGCGCCAGCAGAGTTAGCGGGAGGTCCCTATGGGATACGCAGTATTTT
v_call: TRBV21-1; j_call: TRBJ2-7; d_call: NA; clone_size: few; cdr3_length: 13; cdr3_aa: CASSKDASNEQYF; cdr3_nt: TGTGCCAGCAGCAAAGATGCTAGCAACGAGCAGTACTTC
v_call: TRBV7-6; j_call: TRBJ1-1; d_call: TRBD1; clone_size: NA; cdr3_length: 14; cdr3_aa: CASSNDRGNTEAFF; cdr3_nt: TGTGCCAGCAGTAATGACAGGGGAAACACTGAAGCTTTCTTT
v_call: TRBV20-1; j_call: TRBJ2-3; d_call: NA; clone_size: NA; cdr3_length: 10; cdr3_aa: CSAVGYTQYF; cdr3_nt: TGCAGTGCTGTTGGGTACACGCAGTATTTT
v_call: TRBV20-1; j_call: TRBJ2-3; d_call: NA; clone_size: NA; cdr3_length: 12; cdr3_aa: CSATPRADTQYF; cdr3_nt: TGCAGTGCTACCCCCCGCGCAGATACGCAGTATTTT
v_call: TRBV10-3; j_call: TRBJ2-1; d_call: NA; clone_size: once; cdr3_length: 11; cdr3_aa: CAISEGTEQFF; cdr3_nt: TGTGCCATCAGTGAGGGGACAGAGCAGTTCTTC
v_call: TRBV7-3; j_call: TRBJ2-5; d_call: NA; clone_size: NA; cdr3_length: 15; cdr3_aa: CASSLWDSNQETQYF; cdr3_nt: TGTGCCAGCAGCTTGTGGGACTCGAACCAAGAGACCCAGTACTTC
v_call: TRBV11-2; j_call: TRBJ2-7; d_call: NA; clone_size: NA; cdr3_length: 14; cdr3_aa: CASSLDFRSYEQYF; cdr3_nt: TGTGCCAGCAGCTTAGATTTTAGGTCCTACGAGCAGTACTTC
v_call: TRBV7-2; j_call: TRBJ2-3; d_call: TRBD2; clone_size: few; cdr3_length: 13; cdr3_aa: CASGTSGADTQYF; cdr3_nt: TGTGCCAGCGGGACTAGCGGCGCAGATACGCAGTATTTT
v_call: TRBV29-1; j_call: TRBJ2-7; d_call: NA; clone_size: NA; cdr3_length: 14; cdr3_aa: CSVGRDRFSYEQYF; cdr3_nt: TGCAGCGTTGGCCGGGACCGATTTTCCTACGAGCAGTACTTC
v_call: TRBV27; j_call: TRBJ2-1; d_call: TRBD2; clone_size: few; cdr3_length: 16; cdr3_aa: CASSSLLAGGPNEQFF; cdr3_nt: TGTGCCAGCAGTTCACTACTAGCGGGAGGGCCAAATGAGCAGTTCTTC
v_call: TRBV7-7; j_call: TRBJ2-3; d_call: NA; clone_size: few; cdr3_length: 16; cdr3_aa: CASSLGSATGTDTQYF; cdr3_nt: TGTGCCAGCAGCCTCGGGTCCGCAACGGGCACAGATACGCAGTATTTT
v_call: TRBV30; j_call: TRBJ1-2; d_call: NA; clone_size: many; cdr3_length: 13; cdr3_aa: CAWERTAYRGYTF; cdr3_nt: TGTGCCTGGGAAAGGACAGCATATCGTGGCTACACCTTC
v_call: TRBV28; j_call: TRBJ2-4; d_call: NA; clone_size: NA; cdr3_length: 17; cdr3_aa: CASSPGLIDGAKNIQYF; cdr3_nt: TGTGCCAGCAGCCCCGGACTCATAGACGGGGCCAAAAACATTCAGTACTTC
v_call: TRBV20-1; j_call: TRBJ2-7; d_call: TRBD2; clone_size: NA; cdr3_length: 15; cdr3_aa: CSARDRASGGYEQYF; cdr3_nt: TGCAGTGCTAGAGATAGGGCTAGCGGGGGGTACGAGCAGTACTTC
v_call: TRBV28; j_call: TRBJ2-2; d_call: NA; clone_size: many; cdr3_length: 14; cdr3_aa: CASSKADRNGELFF; cdr3_nt: TGTGCCAGCAGTAAGGCGGACCGTAACGGGGAGCTGTTTTTT
v_call: TRBV29-1; j_call: TRBJ2-2; d_call: NA; clone_size: NA; cdr3_length: 14; cdr3_aa: CSARWESRTGELFF; cdr3_nt: TGCAGCGCTAGGTGGGAGAGCCGCACCGGGGAGCTGTTTTTT
v_call: TRBV11-2; j_call: TRBJ2-4; d_call: TRBD2; clone_size: NA; cdr3_length: 17; cdr3_aa: CASSFEGGRGAKNIQYF; cdr3_nt: TGTGCCAGCAGCTTCGAGGGCGGGAGGGGAGCCAAAAACATTCAGTACTTC